The 3 T cell receptor beta chains listed next were all sequenced from one sample in a study of shared clonotypes between healthy human individuals. TCRdb's table, derived via immunoSEQ multiplex PCR, lists solely in-frame clones and lacks some. Of 1.4 million to 1.5 million clones listed, roughly 96% were seen once; the top ten hold approximately 1.1%. Sample: naive CD4+ T cells sorted from blood. This sample's subset: CD45RA+ positively selected. The receptors shown here come from a man aged 25-45 years in good health.

Note on this clone: This CDR3 is also generated by other DNA sequences in the sample. The chain has TRBV20-1 and TRBJ2-7; TRBD1 is a possible D gene (5 bases). This CDR3 comprises 11 residues. Germline lookup yields CDR1 DFQATT and CDR2 SNEGSKA (reference sequence). The ends were cut back, 6 bases at V and 9 bases at J, with 15 bases in the middle. The CDR3 spells CSARPGQGQYF. CDR3 DNA sequence: TGCAGTGCCCGACCGGGTCAGGGGCAGTACTTC.

This chain uses TRBV7-9 with TRBJ1-5, with 7 positions matching TRBD1. Losses at the gene ends were 5 bases for V and 6 bases for J; bases not matched to a gene: 4. CDR1 is SEHNR and CDR2 is FQNEAQ in the germline V gene (reference sequence). The CDR3 totals 13 residues. The CDR3 DNA is TGTGCCAGCAGCACAGGGGTCTCTCAGCCCCAGCATTTT. Translation gives CASSTGVSQPQHF.

V gene TRBV7-9 combines with J gene TRBJ1-1, with no clear D. The CDR3 is 13 amino acids. Trimming removed 8 bases at V and 1 base at J, with 11 bases between. Germline-derived CDR1 and CDR2 are SEHNR and FQNEAQ (reference sequence). The CDR3 loop reads CASRFSENTEAFF. CDR3 sequence (DNA): TGTGCCAGCCGTTTTTCAGAGAACACTGAAGCTTTCTTT. Full variable domain (remainder filled in from reference TRBV7-9 and TRBJ1-1): DTGVSQNPRHKITKRGQNVTFRCDPISEHNRLYWYRQTLGQGPEFLTYFQNEAQLEKSRLLSDRFSAERPKGSFSTLEIQRTEQGDSAMYLCASRFSENTEAFFGQGTRLTVV.